Below are 23 T cell receptor beta chains sequenced from a single sample in a study of control samples from healthy donors and cancer patients. The method was immunoSEQ multiplex PCR; TCRdb's version includes in-frame clones alone and lacks a portion of them. The sample shows 75,000 to 100,000 clones, almost 85% of them seen only once. Sequenced material: blood. Receptors were obtained from a man between 60 and 75 years old in good health.

V and J are TRBV3-1 (or the pseudogene TRBV3-2) and TRBJ1-2, with 7 positions matching TRBD1. The J segment lost 4 bases and the V segment lost 3 bases, leaving 8 bases of the junction unmatched. This CDR3 spans 15 amino acids. CDR1 is LGHDT and CDR2 is YNNKEL in the germline V gene (reference sequence). CDR3 amino acids: CASSQQAGGLYGYTF. CDR3 nucleotide sequence: TGTGCCAGCAGCCAGCAGGCAGGGGGGCTCTATGGCTACACCTTC.

The V gene is TRBV6-5, the J gene TRBJ1-6; D unclear. CDR1 is MNHEY, CDR2 SVGAGI, per germline. This CDR3 spans 12 amino acids. V was pared by 6 bases and J by 11 bases, with 11 bases between. CDR3 region: CASRDHTTPLHF. In DNA, the CDR3 is TGTGCCAGCAGGGACCATACGACACCCCTCCACTTT.

V usage is TRBV4-2 and J usage is TRBJ1-2, with D unresolved. This CDR3 contains 14 residues. Germline assignment: CDR1 LGHNA and CDR2 YNFKEQ. Trimming took 2 bases from V and 2 from J, leaving 9 bases between them. The CDR3 protein is CASSQRSDNYGYTF. The CDR3 bases are TGTGCCAGCAGCCAAAGGTCAGACAACTATGGCTACACCTTC.

CDR3 region: CASSLRQGNTDTQYF. CDR3 DNA: TGTGCCAGCAGCCTACGACAGGGGAACACAGATACGCAGTATTTT. V usage is TRBV14 and J usage is TRBJ2-3; 8 bases fit TRBD1. The germline gives CDR1 SGHDN, CDR2 FVKESK. The CDR3 covers 15 residues. J lost 2 bases, V lost 4 bases, and 5 bases had no gene match.

The CDR3 nucleotides are TGTGCCAGCAGCTTGGACGGCAGCGGTAGTCGCCTGTACTTC. Amino acids: CASSLDGSGSRLYF. This chain uses TRBV5-4 with TRBJ2-7; TRBD2 might be the D (5 bases). The CDR3 runs 14 residues. V gave up 0 bases and J gave up 12 bases, with 19 bases separating them. CDR1 is SGHNT, CDR2 YYREEE, per germline (reference sequence).

Written as DNA, the CDR3 is TGTGCCTGGGGCCCCTCGACAGGGAATTCACCCCTCCACTTT. As protein: CAWGPSTGNSPLHF. The chain couples TRBV30 to TRBJ1-6, with 7 bases identical to TRBD1. The V and J ends lost 5 bases and 7 bases, in that order; junction bases with no gene match: 8. The CDR3 contains 14 residues. CDR1 GTSNPN and CDR2 SVGIG come from the germline V gene (reference sequence).

The chain combines TRBV19 with TRBJ2-2; 12 nucleotides line up with TRBD2. V lost 5 bases and J lost 4; bases outside the gene matches: 8. CDR3 length equals 17 residues. In germline, CDR1 is LNHDA, CDR2 SQIVND (reference sequence). CDR3 nucleotides: TGTGCCAGTAGTTTGACTAGCGGGAGATTGGGCACCGGGGAGCTGTTTTTT. Translation gives CASSLTSGRLGTGELFF.

The V and J genes are TRBV6-5 and TRBJ1-5; a possible D gene is TRBD1 (5 bases). V lost 2 bases to trimming and J lost 11 bases, with 16 bases between them. CDR1 is MNHEY, CDR2 SVGAGI, per germline. This CDR3 comprises 14 residues. CDR3 in amino acids: CASSYGVGQGAQHF. CDR3 nucleotides: TGTGCCAGCAGTTACGGTGTGGGCCAAGGGGCCCAGCATTTT.

CDR3 coding DNA: TGTGCCAGCAGCTTAACCCGGGACGGAGCCTACGAGCAGTACTTC. It yields the protein CASSLTRDGAYEQYF. The chain uses TRBV7-8 and TRBJ2-7; D may match TRBD1 or TRBD2 (5 bases each). This CDR3 is built from 15 residues. V was shortened by 2 bases and J by 2 bases, with 13 bases between the two germline ends. Germline V gene data show CDR1 as SGHVS and CDR2 as FQNEAQ.

The chain combines TRBV4-1 with TRBJ1-1; TRBD1 agrees at 9 bases. Germline-derived CDR1 and CDR2 are MGHRA and YSYEKL. The ends lost 5 bases at V and 5 bases at J; junction bases unmatched: 9. The CDR3 sequence is 15 residues long. The CDR3 DNA follows: TGCGCCAGCAGCAGAGAGGGACAGGGACAGACTGAAGCTTTCTTT. Translated: CASSREGQGQTEAFF.

The count of this clone is one. The chain is built from TRBV3-1 (or the pseudogene TRBV3-2) and TRBJ1-5; D is undetermined. Germline-derived CDR1 and CDR2 are LGHDT and YNNKEL (reference sequence). The CDR3 consists of 13 residues. V was clipped by 4 bases and J by 6 bases, with 10 bases between them. The CDR3 nucleotides are TGTGCCAGCAGCCCTTTTCCAGGTCAGCCCCAGCATTTT. It encodes CASSPFPGQPQHF.

The V call is TRBV14, the J call TRBJ2-7; possibly TRBD2 for D (5 bases). V was cut by 0 bases and J by 5 bases, with 17 bases left in between. This CDR3 comprises 16 residues. Germline CDR1 is SGHDN and CDR2 is FVKESK. This CDR3 is CASSQDRASLIHEQYF. The CDR3 coding sequence is TGTGCCAGCAGCCAAGATCGGGCTAGCCTGATCCACGAGCAGTACTTC.

The chain joins TRBV14 to TRBJ2-2; D unclear. Germline V gives CDR1 SGHDN, CDR2 FVKESK. V gave up 6 bases and J gave up 0 bases, with 5 bases separating them. CDR3 length: 13 residues. Written as DNA, the CDR3 is TGTGCCAGCAGGCCCGCGAACACCGGGGAGCTGTTTTTT. It is translated as CASRPANTGELFF.

The chain has TRBV5-1 and TRBJ1-3; no clear D. This CDR3 contains 16 residues. Trimming removed 4 bases at V and 0 bases at J, with 14 bases between. The V gene's germline CDR1 is SGHRS and CDR2 YFSETQ. CDR3 in DNA: TGCGCCAGCAGCCTGCGGACTGTCGGCTCTGGAAACACCATATATTTT. It codes for CASSLRTVGSGNTIYF.

This CDR3 is CASSLWALPDEQYF. The CDR3 nucleotides are TGCGCCAGCAGCTTGTGGGCCTTACCCGACGAGCAGTACTTC. The rearrangement links TRBV5-1 to TRBJ2-7; no firm D call. The V end was cut by 1 base, the J end by 5 bases, with 13 bases between. Germline lookup yields CDR1 SGHRS and CDR2 YFSETQ. This CDR3 has 14 amino acids.

This chain connects TRBV6-5 to TRBJ1-2, with D maybe TRBD1 (6 bases). CDR3 length equals 14 residues. Per germline, CDR1 MNHEY and CDR2 SVGAGI. V lost 5 bases to trimming and J lost 7 bases, with 17 bases between them. CDR3 sequence reads: CASSLTGSPLGYTF. CDR3 coding DNA: TGTGCCAGCAGTCTAACAGGGTCCCCCCTTGGCTACACCTTC.

V is TRBV5-1 and J is TRBJ1-6; no definite D call. The CDR3 sequence is 14 residues long. The germline V and J ends were trimmed by 4 bases and 10 bases, with 15 bases remaining between them. Looked up from germline, CDR1 is SGHRS and CDR2 is YFSETQ. The CDR3 region has the DNA TGCGCCAGCAGCCCGGGAGAAGTTAAATCACCCCTCCACTTT. It codes for CASSPGEVKSPLHF.

The V gene is TRBV30, the J gene TRBJ2-3; either TRBD1 or TRBD2 may supply D (5 bases each). The germline V gene encodes CDR1 GTSNPN and CDR2 SVGIG (reference sequence). V shed 4 bases and J shed 2 bases, with 19 bases lying between them. The CDR3 is made up of 16 amino acids. The CDR3 is CAWTRSSRGDTDTQYF. In nucleotides, the CDR3 is TGTGCCTGGACCCGGTCTTCGAGGGGAGACACAGATACGCAGTATTTT.

This clone was recorded a few times. CDR3 bases: TGTGCCACCAGCAGAGAAGAGGCGGGGGCAAGGGAGACCCAGTACTTC. This sequence encodes CATSREEAGARETQYF. V and J are TRBV15 and TRBJ2-5; the D gene is possibly TRBD2 (7 bases). The V gene lost 0 bases and the J gene lost 5 bases, with 16 bases spanning the gap. Germline V gives CDR1 LNHNV, CDR2 YYDKDF (reference sequence). This CDR3 region has 16 residues.

J is TRBJ2-1 and V is TRBV30; 11 nucleotides match TRBD2. This CDR3 spans 13 amino acids. The V segment lost 1 base and the J segment 8 bases; nucleotides outside the gene matches: 1. Germline V lookup: CDR1 GTSNPN, CDR2 SVGIG (reference sequence). The CDR3 DNA is TGTGCCTGGAGTGGACTAGCGGGGTATGAGCAGTTCTTC. Its protein product is CAWSGLAGYEQFF.

The rearrangement links TRBV5-1 to TRBJ1-1, with unresolved D. Trimming stripped 0 bases from V and 2 bases from J, with 17 bases between. Germline CDR1 is SGHRS and CDR2 is YFSETQ. The CDR3 totals 17 residues. CDR3 amino acids: CASSLGWRAEVNTEAFF. The CDR3 DNA reads TGCGCCAGCAGCTTGGGTTGGCGGGCAGAAGTTAACACTGAAGCTTTCTTT.

The rearrangement joins TRBV5-1 to TRBJ2-3, with 7 bases matching TRBD1. The germline V gene encodes CDR1 SGHRS and CDR2 YFSETQ. This CDR3 is 14 amino acids long. V shed 3 bases and J 0 bases; nucleotides not matched to a gene: 1. For the CDR3, the DNA is TGCGCCAGCAGCTGGGGACAGAGCACAGATACGCAGTATTTT. It translates to CASSWGQSTDTQYF.

V gene TRBV4-1 combines with J gene TRBJ2-5; 10 nucleotides agree with TRBD1. The CDR3 is made up of 15 amino acids. Germline lookup yields CDR1 MGHRA and CDR2 YSYEKL. Trimming at V came to 3 bases and at J to 3 bases, leaving 4 bases not matched to a gene. This chain's CDR3 is CASSHTTGGEETQYF. The CDR3 region has the DNA TGCGCCAGCAGCCACACGACAGGGGGCGAAGAGACCCAGTACTTC.